A single sample gave rise to the 4 T cell receptor beta chains below, sequenced in a study of blood T cell repertoires in COVID-19. The assay was immunoSEQ multiplex PCR, and TCRdb's table has in-frame clones only and misses some. The data hold about 98,000 clones, with about nine tenths observed a single time. Material: peripheral blood. These TCRs come from a man aged 50-60 years with acute or convalescent COVID-19.

The genes are TRBV12-3 or TRBV12-4 and TRBJ2-7; 7 bases fit TRBD1. The CDR3 is 12 residues long. V lost 6 bases and J lost 6; bases outside the gene matches: 5. The CDR3 region has the DNA TGTGCCAGCAGCTTCGACAGGGCCGAGCAGTACTTC. Translation gives CASSFDRAEQYF.

V usage is TRBV29-1 and J usage is TRBJ2-3, with 7 bases matching TRBD2. V shed 3 bases and J 4 bases; nucleotides not matched to a gene: 7. The V gene's germline CDR1 is SQVTM and CDR2 ANQGSEA. The CDR3 contains 14 residues. The CDR3 reads CSVDSGRASDTQYF. The CDR3 DNA reads as TGCAGCGTTGACAGTGGGAGGGCCTCAGATACGCAGTATTTT.

V is TRBV5-4 and J is TRBJ2-1, with 8 positions matching TRBD2. The germline V gene encodes CDR1 SGHNT and CDR2 YYREEE (reference sequence). The ends lost 0 bases at V and 8 bases at J; junction bases unmatched: 10. The CDR3 is made up of 16 amino acids. The chain's CDR3 is CASSLAVRGGSYEQFF. In nucleotides, the CDR3 is TGTGCCAGCAGCTTGGCCGTTCGGGGGGGGAGCTATGAGCAGTTCTTC. The full variable domain, its missing parts supplied by reference TRBV5-4 and TRBJ2-1, is ETGVTQSPTHLIKTRGQQVTLRCSSQSGHNTVSWYQQALGQGPQFIFQYYREEENGRGNFPPRFSGLQFPNYSSELNVNALELDDSALYLCASSLAVRGGSYEQFFGPGTRLTVL.

This clone was recorded once. The chain couples TRBV28 to TRBJ1-5; D remains unclear. From germline, CDR1 is MDHEN and CDR2 SYDVKM. CDR3 length equals 15 residues. Trimming took 6 bases from V and 4 from J, leaving 16 bases between them. CDR3 residues: CASSKGGLNNQPQHF. As DNA, the CDR3 is TGTGCCAGCAGCAAAGGAGGCCTAAATAATCAGCCCCAGCATTTT.